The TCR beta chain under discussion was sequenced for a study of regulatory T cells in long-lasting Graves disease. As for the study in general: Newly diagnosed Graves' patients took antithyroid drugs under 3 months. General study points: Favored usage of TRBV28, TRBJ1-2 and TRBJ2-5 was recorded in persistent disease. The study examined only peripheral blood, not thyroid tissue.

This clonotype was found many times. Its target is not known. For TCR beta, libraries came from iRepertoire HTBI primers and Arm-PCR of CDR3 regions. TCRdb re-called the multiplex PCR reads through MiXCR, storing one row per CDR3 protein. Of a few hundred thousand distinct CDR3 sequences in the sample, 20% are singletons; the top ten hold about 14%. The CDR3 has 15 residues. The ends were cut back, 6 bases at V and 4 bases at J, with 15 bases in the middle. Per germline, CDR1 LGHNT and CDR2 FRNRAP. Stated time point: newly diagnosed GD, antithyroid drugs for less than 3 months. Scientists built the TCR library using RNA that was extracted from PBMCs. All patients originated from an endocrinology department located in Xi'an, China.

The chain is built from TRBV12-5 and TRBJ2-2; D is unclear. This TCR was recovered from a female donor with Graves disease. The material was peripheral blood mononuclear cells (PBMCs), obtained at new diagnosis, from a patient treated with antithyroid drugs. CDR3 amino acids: CASGPPDGFTGELFF. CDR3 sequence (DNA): TGTGCTAGTGGCCCTCCTGACGGTTTCACCGGGGAGCTGTTTTTT.